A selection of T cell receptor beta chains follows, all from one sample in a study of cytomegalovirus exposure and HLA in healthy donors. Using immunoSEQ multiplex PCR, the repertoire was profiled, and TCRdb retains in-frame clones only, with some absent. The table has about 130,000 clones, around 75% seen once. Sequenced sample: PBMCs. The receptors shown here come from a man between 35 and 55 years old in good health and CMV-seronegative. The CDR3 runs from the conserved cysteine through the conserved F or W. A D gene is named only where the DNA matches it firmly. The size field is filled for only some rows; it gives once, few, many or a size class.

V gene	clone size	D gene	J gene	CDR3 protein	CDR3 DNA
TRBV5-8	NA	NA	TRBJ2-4	CASSLEPGTAKNIQYF	TGTGCCAGCAGCTTGGAGCCGGGAACGGCCAAAAACATTCAGTACTTC
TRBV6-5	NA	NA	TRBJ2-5	CASSYSVLAETQYF	TGTGCCAGCAGTTACTCGGTCTTAGCGGAGACCCAGTACTTC
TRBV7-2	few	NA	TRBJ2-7	CASSPELGVWYEQYF	TGTGCCAGCAGCCCCGAGTTAGGGGTTTGGTACGAGCAGTACTTC
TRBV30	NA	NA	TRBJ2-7	CAWNGVGRGEQYF	TGTGCCTGGAATGGGGTAGGCAGGGGCGAGCAGTACTTC
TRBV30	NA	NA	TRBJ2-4	CAWSVRGIQYF	TGTGCCTGGAGTGTTCGGGGAATTCAGTACTTC
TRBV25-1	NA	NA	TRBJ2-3	CASVALQGSDTQYF	TGTGCCAGCGTCGCCCTCCAGGGATCAGATACGCAGTATTTT
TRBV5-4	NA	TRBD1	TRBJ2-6	CASSLGQGSGANVLTF	TGTGCCAGCAGCTTGGGACAGGGATCTGGGGCCAACGTCCTGACTTTC
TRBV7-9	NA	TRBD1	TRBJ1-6	CASRLTGEHSPLHF	TGTGCCAGCAGACTGACAGGGGAGCATTCACCCCTCCACTTT
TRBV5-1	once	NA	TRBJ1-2	CASGPAGNYGYTF	TGCGCCAGCGGCCCAGCGGGTAACTATGGCTACACCTTC
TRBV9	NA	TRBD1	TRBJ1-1	CASSPGGQGLAFF	TGTGCCAGCTCCCCCGGCGGACAGGGTCTAGCTTTCTTT
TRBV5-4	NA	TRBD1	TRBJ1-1	CASSSWTGGDTEAFF	TGTGCCAGCAGCTCTTGGACAGGGGGGGACACTGAAGCTTTCTTT
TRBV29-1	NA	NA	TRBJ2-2	CSVEWGEVTGELFF	TGCAGCGTTGAATGGGGGGAAGTAACCGGGGAGCTGTTTTTT
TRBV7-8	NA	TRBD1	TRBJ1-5	CASSLQGESGNQPQHF	TGTGCCAGCAGCCTACAGGGGGAAAGCGGAAATCAGCCCCAGCATTTT
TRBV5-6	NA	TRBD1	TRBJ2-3	CASSPGQGTADTQYF	TGTGCCAGCAGCCCGGGACAGGGGACGGCAGATACGCAGTATTTT
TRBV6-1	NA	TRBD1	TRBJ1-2	CAIVTPGQGSRNTF	TGTGCCATCGTGACTCCGGGACAGGGAAGTCGGAACACCTTC
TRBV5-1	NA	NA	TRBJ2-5	CASSAHLRGLTQETQYF	TGCGCCAGCAGCGCGCACTTGAGAGGACTGACACAAGAGACCCAGTACTTC
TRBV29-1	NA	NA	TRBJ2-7	CSVEPRPYEQYF	TGCAGCGTTGAACCTAGGCCCTACGAGCAGTACTTC
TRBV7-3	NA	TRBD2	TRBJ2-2	CASSFLAGGSELFF	TGTGCCAGCAGCTTCTTAGCGGGGGGGAGTGAACTGTTTTTT
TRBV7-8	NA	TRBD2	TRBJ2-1	CASSTPTSGRGDEQFF	TGTGCCAGCAGCACCCCGACTAGCGGGAGGGGTGATGAGCAGTTCTTC
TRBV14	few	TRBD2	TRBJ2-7	CASSQPGTSEVVRYF	TGTGCCAGCAGCCAGCCCGGGACTAGCGAGGTCGTGAGGTACTTC
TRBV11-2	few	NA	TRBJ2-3	CASSLTASDTDTQYF	TGTGCCAGCAGCTTAACGGCTAGCGACACAGATACGCAGTATTTT
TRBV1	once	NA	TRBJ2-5	CTSSQERGSREWILETQYF	TGCACCAGCAGCCAAGAAAGGGGATCGCGGGAGTGGATCTTAGAGACCCAGTACTTC
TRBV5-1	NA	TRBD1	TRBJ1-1	CASSQTVRTGGTEAFF	TGCGCCAGCAGCCAGACCGTGCGGACAGGGGGCACTGAAGCTTTCTTT
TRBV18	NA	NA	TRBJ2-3	CASSPQVEADTQYF	TGTGCCAGCTCACCCCAGGTGGAGGCAGATACGCAGTATTTT
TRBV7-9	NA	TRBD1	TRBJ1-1	CASSLADRGTVPGEAFF	TGTGCCAGCAGCTTAGCAGACAGGGGAACGGTACCGGGAGAAGCTTTCTTT
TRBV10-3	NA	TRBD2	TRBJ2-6	CAISEGSASGGSGANVLTF	TGTGCCATCAGTGAGGGGTCGGCTAGCGGGGGATCTGGGGCCAACGTCCTGACTTTC
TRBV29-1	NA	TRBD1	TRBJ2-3	CSSGQALTSTDTQYF	TGCAGCTCCGGACAGGCCCTAACTAGCACAGATACGCAGTATTTT
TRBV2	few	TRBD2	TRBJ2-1	CASEFSGSSYNEQFF	TGTGCCAGCGAATTCAGCGGGAGCTCCTACAATGAGCAGTTCTTC
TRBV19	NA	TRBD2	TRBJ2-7	CASSRGVGSYEQYF	TGTGCCAGTAGCCGGGGGGTCGGGTCCTACGAGCAGTACTTC
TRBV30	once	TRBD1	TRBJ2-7	CAGLRDRDYEQYF	TGTGCCGGGCTCCGGGACAGGGACTACGAGCAGTACTTC
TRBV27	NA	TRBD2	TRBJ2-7	CASKWASGHYEQYF	TGTGCCAGCAAATGGGCTAGCGGGCACTACGAGCAGTACTTC
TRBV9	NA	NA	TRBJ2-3	CASSPDSPLTDTQYF	TGTGCCAGCAGCCCGGACTCTCCCCTCACAGATACGCAGTATTTT
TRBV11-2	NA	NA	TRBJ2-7	CASSLDSSYEQYF	TGTGCCAGCAGCTTAGATTCGTCCTACGAGCAGTACTTC
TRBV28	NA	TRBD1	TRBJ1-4	CASSLDREGEKLFF	TGTGCCAGCAGCCTGGACAGGGAAGGTGAAAAACTGTTTTTT
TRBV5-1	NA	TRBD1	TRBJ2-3	CASSWTGYTDTQYF	TGCGCCAGCAGCTGGACAGGCTACACAGATACGCAGTATTTT
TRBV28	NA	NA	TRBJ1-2	CASGDTNYGYTF	TGTGCCAGCGGGGACACCAACTATGGCTACACCTTC
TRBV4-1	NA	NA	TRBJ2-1	CASSLLGQGSREQFF	TGCGCCAGCAGTCTCTTAGGCCAGGGGTCTAGGGAGCAGTTCTTC
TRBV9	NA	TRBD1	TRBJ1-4	CASTTGGGEEKLFF	TGTGCCAGCACGACAGGGGGGGGAGAGGAAAAACTGTTTTTT
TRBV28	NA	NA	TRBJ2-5	CASSLASGGKGETQYF	TGTGCCAGCAGCCTGGCTTCTGGCGGGAAGGGAGAGACCCAGTACTTC
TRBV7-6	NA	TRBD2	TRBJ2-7	CASSPRLAGSYEQYF	TGTGCCAGCAGCCCTCGACTAGCGGGGTCCTACGAGCAGTACTTC
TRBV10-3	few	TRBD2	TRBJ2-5	CASSEVVGGQETQYF	TGTGCCAGCAGTGAGGTGGTGGGGGGGCAAGAGACCCAGTACTTC
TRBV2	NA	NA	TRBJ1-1	CASSGTLDLNTEAFF	TGTGCCAGCTCCGGGACTCTTGATCTGAACACTGAAGCTTTCTTT
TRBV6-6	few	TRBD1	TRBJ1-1	CASRGQAAMNTEAFF	TGTGCCAGCCGCGGACAGGCTGCTATGAACACTGAAGCTTTCTTT
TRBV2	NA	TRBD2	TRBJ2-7	CASRRGLASHEQYF	TGTGCCAGCAGGCGAGGACTAGCCTCCCACGAGCAGTACTTC
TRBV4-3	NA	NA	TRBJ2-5	CASSQEFGLGGETQYF	TGCGCCAGCAGCCAAGAGTTTGGACTAGGGGGAGAGACCCAGTACTTC
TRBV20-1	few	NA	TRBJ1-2	CSAEPRGYTF	TGCAGTGCCGAGCCGCGGGGCTACACCTTC
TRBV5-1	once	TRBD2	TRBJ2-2	CASSPTSGVTTGELFF	TGCGCCAGCAGCCCGACTAGCGGGGTTACAACCGGGGAGCTGTTTTTT
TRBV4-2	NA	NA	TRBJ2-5	CASSPKDRGETQYF	TGTGCCAGCAGCCCAAAGGACCGAGGGGAGACCCAGTACTTC
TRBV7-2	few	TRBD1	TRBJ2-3	CASSLPGGDGTQYF	TGTGCCAGCAGCTTACCAGGGGGCGACGGTACGCAGTATTTT